One sample yielded the 6 T cell receptor beta chains listed below, sequenced in a study of T cell repertoires in cytomegalovirus infection. Antigen specificity for these receptors is unknown. TCRdb fed the reads into MiXCR, producing one record per CDR3 protein. The sample lists roughly 200,000 distinct CDR3 sequences, approximately 38% occurring once. Sequenced material: CD8+ T cells from cultured PBMCs, taken from culture after CMV antigen stimulation. These receptor sequences come from a human donor in good health (CMV status not recorded). Some clones in this sample may be carry-over from other donors' samples.

This clonotype was counted a few times. The rearrangement links TRBV7-9 to TRBJ1-2, with 7 bases fitting TRBD1. V shed 5 bases, J shed 5 bases, and the junction held 11 bases outside the gene matches. CDR1 and CDR2 (germline): SEHNR, FQNEAQ (reference sequence). The CDR3 has 15 residues. The CDR3 region has the DNA TGTGCCAGCAGCCCTGGCTCAGGGGGTGGGTATGGCTACACCTTC. Translated, it gives CASSPGSGGGYGYTF.

This chain joins TRBV5-4 and TRBJ2-6; TRBD2 matches 11 bases. V lost 4 bases and J lost 4; bases outside the gene matches: 10. This CDR3 contains 18 residues. From germline, CDR1 is SGHNT and CDR2 YYREEE (reference sequence). The CDR3 DNA is TGTGCCAGCAGCCCCCGACTAGCGGGGCCGAGGGGGGCCAACGTCCTGACTTTC. This encodes CASSPRLAGPRGANVLTF.

The chain has TRBV6-6 and TRBJ2-2; the D is unclear. This CDR3 is 15 amino acids long. The V end was cut by 5 bases, the J end by 2 bases, with 12 bases between. Germline loops: CDR1 MNHNY, CDR2 SVGAGI (reference sequence). Written as DNA, the CDR3 is TGTGCCAGCAGTGAGTGGGCCGTAAACACCGGGGAGCTGTTTTTT. Translating it yields CASSEWAVNTGELFF.

The chain recombines TRBV14 with TRBJ2-1; 7 bases match TRBD1. Germline trimming cut 0 bases from V and 5 bases from J; bases unmatched to any gene: 4. The CDR3 extends over 15 amino acids. The germline gives CDR1 SGHDN, CDR2 FVKESK. The CDR3 here is CASSQDPGQDNEQFF. The CDR3 DNA is TGTGCCAGCAGCCAAGATCCAGGACAGGACAATGAGCAGTTCTTC. Together with reference TRBV14 and TRBJ2-1, the CDR3 gives the full variable domain: EAGVTQFPSHSVIEKGQTVTLRCDPISGHDNLYWYRRVMGKEIKFLLHFVKESKQDESGMPNNRFLAERTGGTYSTLKVQPAELEDSGVYFCASSQDPGQDNEQFFGPGTRLTVL.

This chain joins TRBV9 and TRBJ1-2, with a tentative D call TRBD1 (5 bases). Germline V CDR1 and CDR2: SGDLS, YYNGEE. Deletions cut 3 bases from V and 0 bases from J, with 15 bases between. There are 16 residues in the CDR3. The CDR3 coding sequence is TGTGCCAGCAGCGCGTCCCTCGACAGCTCTAACTATGGCTACACCTTC. It codes for CASSASLDSSNYGYTF.

The DNA for the CDR3 is TGTGCCAGCAGTGATGGGAAACTAGGAGGTGCTACAGATACGCAGTATTTT. Protein: CASSDGKLGGATDTQYF. The chain recombines TRBV6-1 with TRBJ2-3, with D possibly matching TRBD2 (5 bases). The CDR3 loop spans 17 amino acids. Germline-derived CDR1 and CDR2 are MNHNS and SASEGT. The V end lost 3 bases, the J end lost 3 bases, and 19 bases lay between the germline ends.